Described below is a single T cell receptor beta chain sequence and its context. The antigen is not known. RNA, once extracted, was reverse transcribed into cDNA for use as the sequencing template. Some clones are missing from TCRdb's copy, which holds only in-frame ones; the method was immunoSEQ multiplex PCR. The data hold tens of thousands of clones, with 40% to 50% observed a single time. These data belong to a study of CD8+ T cells in alopecia areata. Findings and limits, study-wide: Among the cells sequenced in scalp samples are also the resident alphabeta T cells of normal skin. Clonality was higher in lesional than normal scalp, especially in alopecia totalis/universalis. Shared TCR sequences were less clear between patients than in mice, possibly partly from HLA diversity.

The CDR3 spans 15 residues. V lost 3 bases, J lost 2 bases, and 10 bases lay in between. CDR1 and CDR2 (germline): SGHTA, FQGTGA. Input material: NKG2D-low CD8+ T cells sorted from blood. This chain connects TRBV7-3 to TRBJ2-2; a weak D match, TRBD1 (6 bases). The receptor comes from a human donor with alopecia areata. CDR3 region: CASSFLGGNTGELFF. CDR3 coding DNA: TGTGCCAGCAGCTTTCTTGGGGGCAACACCGGGGAGCTGTTTTTT.